Listed below are T cell receptor beta chains from one sample, sequenced in a study of T-cell reconstitution after alpha-beta-depleted transplantation in children. MiXCR was run by TCRdb on the PCR reads, yielding one entry per CDR3 protein. The sample records fewer than 250,000 distinct CDR3 sequences, more than 15% being singletons. The input for sequencing was PBMCs, mostly from graft donor cells, taken 360 days after TCRalphabeta/CD19-depleted stem cell transplant. These receptors came from a male patient aged 2-15 years who had a stem cell transplant for acute lymphoblastic leukemia, so the T cells may come from the graft donor. Each CDR3 is given with its conserved first and last residue. Each record gives: J gene, D gene, V gene, clone size, CDR3 protein, CDR3 DNA. The D gene is left open where the match is weak. Size is omitted from some rows. Given values are once, few, many or a class for expanded clones.

j_gene: TRBJ2-7
d_gene: NA
v_gene: TRBV15
abundance: NA
CDR3aa: CAAGRGDSYEQYF
CDR3nt: TGTGCCGCTGGGAGGGGGGACTCCTACGAGCAGTACTTC

j_gene: TRBJ1-5
d_gene: NA
v_gene: TRBV20-1
abundance: NA
CDR3aa: CSTTGAGSNQPQHF
CDR3nt: TGCAGTACTACCGGGGCAGGCTCCAATCAGCCCCAGCATTTT

j_gene: TRBJ2-5
d_gene: NA
v_gene: TRBV5-1
abundance: NA
CDR3aa: CASSFRAGRYQETQYF
CDR3nt: TGCGCCAGCAGCTTCCGCGCAGGGAGATACCAAGAGACCCAGTACTTC

j_gene: TRBJ2-7
d_gene: TRBD1
v_gene: TRBV15
abundance: NA
CDR3aa: CATSRALIWTGSYEQYF
CDR3nt: TGTGCCACCAGCAGAGCTCTAATTTGGACAGGGAGCTACGAGCAGTACTTC

j_gene: TRBJ2-5
d_gene: TRBD2
v_gene: TRBV5-4
abundance: few
CDR3aa: CASSLRLGGLARYQETQYF
CDR3nt: TGTGCCAGCAGCTTGAGGCTGGGAGGACTAGCCCGCTACCAAGAGACCCAGTACTTC

j_gene: TRBJ2-1
d_gene: NA
v_gene: TRBV14
abundance: NA
CDR3aa: CASSQDDSFPYNEQFF
CDR3nt: TGTGCCAGCAGCCAAGACGACTCCTTCCCCTACAATGAGCAGTTCTTC

j_gene: TRBJ2-7
d_gene: TRBD1
v_gene: TRBV5-1
abundance: NA
CDR3aa: CASRPLPGQNFYEQYF
CDR3nt: TGCGCCAGCCGCCCTCTTCCGGGACAGAACTTCTACGAGCAGTACTTC

j_gene: TRBJ2-6
d_gene: NA
v_gene: TRBV7-9
abundance: few
CDR3aa: CASSLARSGANVLTF
CDR3nt: TGTGCCAGCAGCTTAGCTCGTTCTGGGGCCAACGTCCTGACTTTC

j_gene: TRBJ2-7
d_gene: NA
v_gene: TRBV11-2
abundance: few
CDR3aa: CASSLVGGAGIYEQYF
CDR3nt: TGTGCCAGCAGCTTAGTTGGGGGCGCGGGTATCTACGAGCAGTACTTC

j_gene: TRBJ2-3
d_gene: TRBD2
v_gene: TRBV7-2
abundance: NA
CDR3aa: CASSLPMAGGGTDTQYF
CDR3nt: TGTGCCAGCAGCTTACCAATGGCGGGGGGGGGCACAGATACGCAGTATTTT

j_gene: TRBJ2-3
d_gene: TRBD2
v_gene: TRBV9
abundance: NA
CDR3aa: CASSVATSGGAKYF
CDR3nt: TGTGCCAGCAGCGTAGCTACTAGCGGGGGGGCAAAGTATTTT

j_gene: TRBJ2-7
d_gene: TRBD2
v_gene: TRBV28
abundance: NA
CDR3aa: CASSLGTSVEQYF
CDR3nt: TGTGCCAGCAGTTTGGGGACTAGCGTCGAGCAGTACTTC

j_gene: TRBJ2-7
d_gene: TRBD2
v_gene: TRBV12-3/TRBV12-4
abundance: few
CDR3aa: CASSLELAGGPYEQYF
CDR3nt: TGTGCCAGCAGTTTAGAACTAGCGGGGGGTCCGTACGAGCAGTACTTC

j_gene: TRBJ2-7
d_gene: NA
v_gene: TRBV2
abundance: many
CDR3aa: CASIAGTKSSYEQYF
CDR3nt: TGTGCCAGCATCGCGGGGACAAAGAGCTCCTACGAGCAGTACTTC

j_gene: TRBJ2-1
d_gene: NA
v_gene: TRBV12-3/TRBV12-4
abundance: few
CDR3aa: CASSPIGSNEQFF
CDR3nt: TGTGCCAGCAGCCCCATTGGGTCCAATGAGCAGTTCTTC

j_gene: TRBJ2-1
d_gene: TRBD2
v_gene: TRBV12-3/TRBV12-4
abundance: NA
CDR3aa: CASTQLAGALVEQFF
CDR3nt: TGTGCCAGCACCCAACTAGCGGGGGCGCTCGTTGAGCAGTTCTTC

j_gene: TRBJ2-4
d_gene: NA
v_gene: TRBV12-3/TRBV12-4
abundance: few
CDR3aa: CASSETGTVGAKNIQYF
CDR3nt: TGTGCCAGCAGTGAAACCGGGACGGTGGGGGCCAAAAACATTCAGTACTTC

j_gene: TRBJ2-7
d_gene: NA
v_gene: TRBV12-3/TRBV12-4
abundance: NA
CDR3aa: CASSFRETKSYEQYF
CDR3nt: TGTGCCAGCAGTTTTCGGGAGACCAAATCCTACGAGCAGTACTTC

j_gene: TRBJ2-1
d_gene: NA
v_gene: TRBV20-1
abundance: few
CDR3aa: CSASLAPMEQFF
CDR3nt: TGCAGTGCCTCCCTGGCCCCAATGGAGCAGTTCTTC

j_gene: TRBJ1-6
d_gene: TRBD1
v_gene: TRBV6-5
abundance: NA
CDR3aa: CASSYDRGNSPLHF
CDR3nt: TGTGCCAGCAGTTACGACAGGGGAAATTCACCCCTCCACTTT

j_gene: TRBJ1-4
d_gene: NA
v_gene: TRBV15
abundance: few
CDR3aa: CATSRGDRPFF
CDR3nt: TGTGCCACCAGCAGAGGCGATCGCCCCTTTTTT

j_gene: TRBJ1-6
d_gene: NA
v_gene: TRBV7-2
abundance: NA
CDR3aa: CASSFLGVGGLRSPLHF
CDR3nt: TGTGCCAGCAGCTTTCTTGGGGTGGGAGGCCTGAGATCACCCCTCCACTTT

j_gene: TRBJ2-5
d_gene: NA
v_gene: TRBV2
abundance: few
CDR3aa: CASSEARASQETQYF
CDR3nt: TGTGCCAGCAGTGAAGCGAGGGCTTCCCAAGAGACCCAGTACTTC

j_gene: TRBJ2-5
d_gene: NA
v_gene: TRBV28
abundance: NA
CDR3aa: CASSSPFAQETQYF
CDR3nt: TGTGCCAGCAGTTCCCCTTTTGCCCAAGAGACCCAGTACTTC

j_gene: TRBJ2-7
d_gene: TRBD1
v_gene: TRBV5-1
abundance: NA
CDR3aa: CASSLTGTVYEQYF
CDR3nt: TGCGCCAGCAGCTTAACCGGGACAGTCTACGAGCAGTACTTC

j_gene: TRBJ2-2
d_gene: NA
v_gene: TRBV12-3/TRBV12-4
abundance: NA
CDR3aa: CASSSGTPIPGELFF
CDR3nt: TGTGCCAGCAGTTCCGGGACCCCCATCCCCGGGGAGCTGTTTTTT

j_gene: TRBJ2-1
d_gene: NA
v_gene: TRBV11-1
abundance: many
CDR3aa: CASSWAVINEQFF
CDR3nt: TGTGCCAGCAGCTGGGCCGTCATCAATGAGCAGTTCTTC

j_gene: TRBJ2-7
d_gene: NA
v_gene: TRBV5-1
abundance: few
CDR3aa: CASSLDSQQYF
CDR3nt: TGCGCCAGCAGCTTGGATAGTCAGCAGTACTTC

j_gene: TRBJ2-1
d_gene: TRBD2
v_gene: TRBV29-1
abundance: few
CDR3aa: CSVERLAGEISYNEQFF
CDR3nt: TGCAGCGTTGAACGGCTAGCGGGAGAAATATCCTACAATGAGCAGTTCTTC

j_gene: TRBJ2-1
d_gene: NA
v_gene: TRBV28
abundance: NA
CDR3aa: CASSLGNGAYNEQFF
CDR3nt: TGTGCCAGCAGTTTGGGGAACGGAGCCTACAATGAGCAGTTCTTC

j_gene: TRBJ1-4
d_gene: NA
v_gene: TRBV12-3/TRBV12-4
abundance: NA
CDR3aa: CASSWTGLHEKLFF
CDR3nt: TGTGCCAGCAGTTGGACGGGGCTTCATGAAAAACTGTTTTTT

j_gene: TRBJ2-2
d_gene: NA
v_gene: TRBV3-1
abundance: NA
CDR3aa: CASTIGQFTGELFF
CDR3nt: TGTGCCAGCACCATCGGACAGTTCACCGGGGAGCTGTTTTTT

j_gene: TRBJ2-1
d_gene: TRBD2
v_gene: TRBV5-1
abundance: many
CDR3aa: CASSLIAGSSYNEQFF
CDR3nt: TGCGCCAGCAGCCTTATAGCGGGAAGCTCCTACAATGAGCAGTTCTTC

j_gene: TRBJ2-3
d_gene: NA
v_gene: TRBV5-6
abundance: few
CDR3aa: CASSLGTVGTQYF
CDR3nt: TGTGCCAGCAGCTTGGGTACCGTCGGTACGCAGTATTTT

j_gene: TRBJ1-1
d_gene: NA
v_gene: TRBV12-3/TRBV12-4
abundance: few
CDR3aa: CASRPDSLNTEAFF
CDR3nt: TGTGCCAGCAGGCCAGACAGTTTGAACACTGAAGCTTTCTTT

j_gene: TRBJ2-1
d_gene: TRBD2
v_gene: TRBV27
abundance: few
CDR3aa: CASSFRASGRGQYYNEQFF
CDR3nt: TGTGCCAGCAGTTTCCGGGCTAGCGGGAGAGGACAGTACTACAATGAGCAGTTCTTC

j_gene: TRBJ1-1
d_gene: TRBD1
v_gene: TRBV11-2
abundance: NA
CDR3aa: CASSSRTGSNTEAFF
CDR3nt: TGTGCCAGCAGCTCTCGGACAGGGTCGAACACTGAAGCTTTCTTT

j_gene: TRBJ2-7
d_gene: NA
v_gene: TRBV27
abundance: NA
CDR3aa: CASSLFTGAYEQYF
CDR3nt: TGTGCCAGCAGTTTATTCACTGGCGCCTACGAGCAGTACTTC

j_gene: TRBJ2-2
d_gene: NA
v_gene: TRBV6-4
abundance: NA
CDR3aa: CASRLVGDTGELFF
CDR3nt: TGTGCCAGCAGATTAGTAGGGGACACCGGGGAGCTGTTTTTT

j_gene: TRBJ2-7
d_gene: TRBD1
v_gene: TRBV12-3/TRBV12-4
abundance: medium-sized
CDR3aa: CASTLQGAVYEQYF
CDR3nt: TGTGCCAGCACTCTCCAGGGGGCAGTCTACGAGCAGTACTTC

j_gene: TRBJ2-2
d_gene: NA
v_gene: TRBV7-9
abundance: few
CDR3aa: CASSPDIGELFF
CDR3nt: TGTGCCAGCAGCCCCGACATCGGGGAGCTGTTTTTT

j_gene: TRBJ2-2
d_gene: NA
v_gene: TRBV12-3/TRBV12-4
abundance: many
CDR3aa: CASSLLGVGELFF
CDR3nt: TGTGCCAGCAGTTTATTAGGTGTCGGGGAGCTGTTTTTT

j_gene: TRBJ2-5
d_gene: TRBD1
v_gene: TRBV6-5
abundance: few
CDR3aa: CASSYPGTGDQETQYF
CDR3nt: TGTGCCAGCAGTTACCCCGGGACAGGCGATCAAGAGACCCAGTACTTC

j_gene: TRBJ2-7
d_gene: NA
v_gene: TRBV28
abundance: few
CDR3aa: CASSSLGGSYEQYF
CDR3nt: TGTGCCAGCAGTTCTCTTGGGGGTTCCTACGAGCAGTACTTC

j_gene: TRBJ2-7
d_gene: NA
v_gene: TRBV3-1
abundance: few
CDR3aa: CASSPWGNEQYF
CDR3nt: TGTGCCAGCAGCCCATGGGGTAACGAGCAGTACTTC

j_gene: TRBJ2-4
d_gene: NA
v_gene: TRBV2
abundance: few
CDR3aa: CASSWNQAKNIQYF
CDR3nt: TGTGCCAGCAGTTGGAATCAAGCCAAAAACATTCAGTACTTC

j_gene: TRBJ2-7
d_gene: TRBD1
v_gene: TRBV18
abundance: few
CDR3aa: CASSPRGQTYEQYF
CDR3nt: TGTGCCAGCTCACCTCGGGGACAGACCTACGAGCAGTACTTC

j_gene: TRBJ2-1
d_gene: TRBD2
v_gene: TRBV28
abundance: NA
CDR3aa: CASSLTPDLAGEQFF
CDR3nt: TGTGCCAGCAGTCTTACTCCGGACCTAGCGGGTGAGCAGTTCTTC

j_gene: TRBJ2-7
d_gene: TRBD1
v_gene: TRBV30
abundance: few
CDR3aa: CAWWVQGQSYEQYF
CDR3nt: TGTGCCTGGTGGGTACAGGGGCAATCCTACGAGCAGTACTTC